The next 4 T cell receptor beta chains were all read from a single sample in a study of blood T cells in healthy people across ages. A second PCR, run for roughly 7 to 11 cycles, used a sample-barcoded 5' primer plus a J-beta primer mix. TCRdb passed the 5' RACE reads through MiXCR, listing each CDR3 protein once. The sample consists of just under 750,000 distinct CDR3 sequences, 22% of them appearing once. Sequenced material: blood. These receptors came from a man in his 70s in good health.

This clonotype occurred a few times. V gene TRBV12-3 or TRBV12-4 combines with J gene TRBJ2-1, with TRBD2 matching over 9 bases. The CDR3 extends over 15 amino acids. The V and J ends lost 7 bases and 9 bases, in that order; junction bases with no gene match: 13. CDR3 in amino acids: CASTLRLAGKVEQFF. The CDR3 DNA reads as TGTGCCAGCACCTTAAGGCTAGCGGGGAAGGTTGAGCAGTTCTTC.

This clonotype was seen a handful of times. The chain is built from TRBV7-9 and TRBJ2-5, with a possible D match to TRBD2 (6 bases). Germline values: CDR1 SEHNR, CDR2 FQNEAQ (reference sequence). CDR3 length: 15 residues. The germline V and J ends were trimmed by 7 bases and 4 bases, with 19 bases remaining between them. In DNA, the CDR3 is TGTGCCAGCACCCCGGACGGACTAAGGGGAGAGACCCAGTACTTC. Its translation is CASTPDGLRGETQYF.

The V call is TRBV5-6, the J call TRBJ1-2; D is undetermined. V shed 6 bases and J shed 4 bases, with 16 bases lying between them. The CDR3 loop spans 14 amino acids. Germline V gene lookup returns CDR1 SGHDT and CDR2 YYEEEE. CDR3 loop: CASTRERGFYGYTF. CDR3 DNA: TGTGCCAGCACCCGGGAGCGGGGATTCTATGGCTACACCTTC.

A note on this clonotype: At one end the junction does not follow the germline gene, possibly because of a read error. This chain joins TRBV5-1 and TRBJ1-1; D call uncertain. CDR3 length: 14 amino acids. Germline loops: CDR1 SGHRS, CDR2 YFSETQ. The chain's CDR3 is CASSLVSQNTEAFF. The CDR3 coding sequence is TGTGCCAGCAGTTTAGTTAGTCAGAACACTGAAGCTTTCTTT.